Listed below are T cell receptor beta chains from one sample, sequenced in a study of graft-versus-host responses after intestinal transplantation. This table comes from immunoSEQ multiplex PCR, and its TCRdb copy is limited to in-frame clones, with some not included. Among 78,000 or so clones listed, roughly 87% were seen once. No antigens are known for them. The sequencing used unstimulated CD8+ T cells sorted from spleen or lymph node cells, collected before transplant. Receptors originate from a human donor who was the organ donor for an intestinal transplant. Both conserved end residues are part of each CDR3. The order of the fields is D gene, clone size, V gene, J gene, CDR3 DNA, CDR3 protein. The D gene is left open where the match is weak. Rows give clone size only sometimes, using once, few, many, or a class for an expanded clone.

D: -
size: -
V: TRBV4-1
J: TRBJ1-1
DNA: TGCGCCAGCAGCCAATTGTGGCAGCCGAACACTGAAGCTTTCTTT
CDR3: CASSQLWQPNTEAFF

D: -
size: -
V: TRBV9
J: TRBJ2-2
DNA: TGTGCCAGCAGCGTATCACGGGGTCCCCCCACCGGGGAGCTGTTTTTT
CDR3: CASSVSRGPPTGELFF

D: TRBD1
size: -
V: TRBV5-6
J: TRBJ2-7
DNA: TGTGCCAGCAGCTCATGGACAGGGACGTACGAGCAGTACTTC
CDR3: CASSSWTGTYEQYF

D: TRBD1
size: -
V: TRBV6-5
J: TRBJ2-2
DNA: TGTGCCAGCAGTTACGTGGGACAGGGGGCCCGGGAGCTGTTTTTT
CDR3: CASSYVGQGARELFF

D: -
size: -
V: TRBV6-5
J: TRBJ1-1
DNA: TGTGCCAGCAGTTACTTCCCGAGGGGGAACACTGAAGCTTTCTTT
CDR3: CASSYFPRGNTEAFF

D: -
size: -
V: TRBV6-5
J: TRBJ2-7
DNA: TGTGCCAGCAGTTACGGGTTTTCCTACGAGCAGTACTTC
CDR3: CASSYGFSYEQYF

D: -
size: -
V: TRBV7-3
J: TRBJ2-7
DNA: TGTGCCAGCAGCCGCATGCCGGGATACGAGCAGTACTTC
CDR3: CASSRMPGYEQYF

D: -
size: -
V: TRBV20-1
J: TRBJ2-5
DNA: TGCAGTGCTATTCCGGAGACCCAGTACTTC
CDR3: CSAIPETQYF

D: -
size: -
V: TRBV19
J: TRBJ1-1
DNA: TGTGCCAGTAGTATGGATAGGGGGATGACCACTGAAGCTTTCTTT
CDR3: CASSMDRGMTTEAFF

D: -
size: -
V: TRBV7-8
J: TRBJ1-5
DNA: TGTGCCAGCAGCTTGGACAGACAGAGCAATCAGCCCCAGCATTTT
CDR3: CASSLDRQSNQPQHF

D: TRBD1
size: -
V: TRBV18
J: TRBJ1-2
DNA: TGTGCCAGCTCACCCCCTCAGGGGGACTATGGCTACACCTTC
CDR3: CASSPPQGDYGYTF

D: -
size: -
V: TRBV6-1
J: TRBJ2-1
DNA: TGTGCCAGCGGAAGGACAGCATACAATGAGCAGTTCTTC
CDR3: CASGRTAYNEQFF

D: -
size: -
V: TRBV4-1
J: TRBJ2-7
DNA: TGCGCCAGCAGCCAAGAGGCGGGGTCATACGAGCAGTACTTC
CDR3: CASSQEAGSYEQYF

D: -
size: -
V: TRBV4-1
J: TRBJ1-2
DNA: TGCGCCAGCAGCCCCCACTGGTTTCAGGGCCGTAACTATGGCTACACCTTC
CDR3: CASSPHWFQGRNYGYTF

D: -
size: few
V: TRBV6-1
J: TRBJ1-5
DNA: TGTGCCAGCAGTGTAGAGGGGGGTGGCAATCAGCCCCAGCATTTT
CDR3: CASSVEGGGNQPQHF

D: -
size: -
V: TRBV5-4
J: TRBJ2-2
DNA: TGTGCCAGCAGCTTGAGCGGGGAGCTGTTTTTT
CDR3: CASSLSGELFF

D: TRBD1
size: -
V: TRBV5-1
J: TRBJ2-7
DNA: TGCGCCAGCAGCTTGGAGGGGACAGGTTATGGCGAGCAGTACTTC
CDR3: CASSLEGTGYGEQYF